The 13 T cell receptor beta chains below were found in one sample sequenced in a study of CD8+ T cells in alopecia areata. The sample's treatment: oral pan-JAK inhibitor, 5-10 mg twice daily. Extracted RNA was reverse transcribed into cDNA, the sequencing template. Libraries were prepared by immunoSEQ multiplex PCR; TCRdb keeps only in-frame clonotypes and omits some of them. This sample has 200,000 to 250,000 clones, with around 66% found just once. The sample consisted of CD4+ T cells sorted from blood, taken at week 4, from a patient treated with tofacitinib. Source of these receptors: a human donor with alopecia areata.

The J gene is TRBJ2-4, the V gene TRBV2, with D hard to call. This CDR3 contains 14 residues. V lost 6 bases, J lost 3 bases, and 12 bases lay in between. Per the germline V gene, CDR1 is SNHLY and CDR2 is FYNNEI. The CDR3 reads CASRSPGDKNIQYF. For the CDR3, the DNA is TGTGCCAGCAGATCACCTGGGGACAAAAACATTCAGTACTTC.

Concerning this clone itself: In the same sample, other DNA sequences code for this CDR3. The chain joins TRBV30 to TRBJ2-7; D is unresolved. Per germline, CDR1 GTSNPN and CDR2 SVGIG (reference sequence). With 2 bases removed from V and 1 base from J, the gap between germline ends came to 6 bases. This CDR3 is 12 amino acids long. This CDR3 reads CAWSRDSYEQYF. In DNA, the CDR3 is TGTGCCTGGAGTCGTGATTCCTACGAGCAGTACTTC.

The chain links TRBV29-1 to TRBJ1-1; TRBD1 matches at 7 bases. Per germline, CDR1 SQVTM and CDR2 ANQGSEA. Trimming took 0 bases from V and 4 from J; bases not matched to a gene: 11. The CDR3 spans 16 residues. For the CDR3, the DNA is TGCAGCGTTGAAGATCGACAGGGTCTGTTTCGCACTGAAGCTTTCTTT. Its protein is CSVEDRQGLFRTEAFF.

V gene TRBV2 combines with J gene TRBJ2-1; D uncertain. The CDR3 is made up of 13 amino acids. The V gene lost 4 bases and the J gene lost 7 bases, with 11 bases spanning the gap. CDR1 and CDR2 from the germline V gene are SNHLY and FYNNEI. CDR3 in amino acids: CASSVRDLNEQFF. The CDR3 DNA sequence: TGTGCCAGCAGTGTGAGAGACTTAAATGAGCAGTTCTTC.

The V and J genes are TRBV30 and TRBJ1-3; D unclear. Germline V gene lookup returns CDR1 GTSNPN and CDR2 SVGIG (reference sequence). V was trimmed by 7 bases and J by 0 bases, leaving 7 bases between them. The CDR3 runs to 12 residues. The CDR3: CASGVSGNTIYF. In DNA form, the CDR3 reads TGTGCCTCGGGAGTCTCTGGAAACACCATATATTTT.

This clone was found a few times. The genes are TRBV15 and TRBJ1-3, with a weak D call TRBD1 (5 bases). The V and J ends lost 0 bases and 0 bases respectively, with 9 bases between them. This CDR3 has 16 amino acids. Germline loops: CDR1 LNHNV, CDR2 YYDKDF (reference sequence). The CDR3 sequence: CATSREGQISGNTIYF. CDR3 sequence (DNA): TGTGCCACCAGCAGAGAGGGGCAGATCTCTGGAAACACCATATATTTT. Using reference TRBV15 and TRBJ1-3 for the parts outside the CDR3, the full variable domain is DAMVIQNPRYQVTQFGKPVTLSCSQTLNHNVMYWYQQKSSQAPKLLFHYYDKDFNNEADTPDNFQSRRPNTSFCFLDIRSPGLGDTAMYLCATSREGQISGNTIYFGEGSWLTVV.

The chain employs TRBV5-6 and TRBJ2-7, with 11 bases fitting TRBD2. The CDR3 covers 15 residues. Germline loops: CDR1 SGHDT, CDR2 YYEEEE. V trimming: 2 bases; J trimming: 6 bases; junction bases outside the gene matches: 7. Here the CDR3 DNA reads TGTGCCAGCAGCTTCACTAGCGGGGGCTCTTTCGAGCAGTACTTC. Translated, it gives CASSFTSGGSFEQYF.

The chain carries TRBV10-3 and TRBJ1-6; 7 bases are a match to TRBD1. Germline V gives CDR1 ENHRY, CDR2 SYGVKD. The CDR3 extends over 12 amino acids. In DNA, the CDR3 is TGTGCAACCGGGACAGATAATTCACCCCTCCACTTT. It translates to CATGTDNSPLHF.

Notes on this clone: Within the sample, other DNA sequences also encode this same CDR3. The chain uses TRBV29-1 and TRBJ1-2, with a tentative D call TRBD1 (5 bases). CDR3 length: 11 amino acids. CDR1 is SQVTM, CDR2 ANQGSEA, per germline. Trimming removed 8 bases at V and 7 bases at J, with 14 bases between. The CDR3 DNA sequence: TGCAGCCTATGGGGCGCGAGTGGCTACACCTTC. It translates to CSLWGASGYTF.

This chain connects TRBV9 to TRBJ1-6; no reliable D call. Germline V gene sequence: CDR1 SGDLS, CDR2 YYNGEE. The CDR3 consists of 15 residues. Trimming shortened V by 0 bases and J by 9 bases, and 13 bases separated the two germline ends. In nucleotides, the CDR3 is TGTGCCAGCAGCGTAGGAACAAGGGCCGGTTCACCCCTCCACTTT. Protein sequence: CASSVGTRAGSPLHF. The variable domain in full, completed from reference TRBV9 and TRBJ1-6, reads DSGVTQTPKHLITATGQRVTLRCSPRSGDLSVYWYQQSLDQGLQFLIQYYNGEERAKGNILERFSAQQFPDLHSELNLSSLELGDSALYFCASSVGTRAGSPLHFGNGTRLTVT.

This chain uses TRBV6-6 with TRBJ2-7; tentative D call: TRBD2 (6 bases). Deletions cut 6 bases from V and 0 bases from J, with 12 bases between. The length of the CDR3 is 14 residues. CDR1 and CDR2 from the germline V gene are MNHNY and SVGAGI (reference sequence). CDR3 sequence: CASSLEGSSYEQYF. CDR3 DNA: TGTGCCAGCAGCTTGGAGGGAAGCTCCTACGAGCAGTACTTC.

The chain carries TRBV12-5 and TRBJ1-2; perhaps TRBD1 as D (6 bases). Germline values: CDR1 LGHNT, CDR2 FRNRAP. V lost 4 bases, J lost 4 bases, and 19 bases lay in between. The CDR3 is 16 amino acids. The CDR3 reads CASGSRTDSKFYGYTF. The CDR3 region has the DNA TGTGCTAGTGGTTCGCGGACAGATTCGAAGTTCTATGGCTACACCTTC. The full variable domain, with the rest looked up from reference TRBV12-5 and TRBJ1-2, is DARVTQTPRHKVTEMGQEVTMRCQPILGHNTVFWYRQTMMQGLELLAYFRNRAPLDDSGMPKDRFSAEMPDATLATLKIQPSEPRDSAVYFCASGSRTDSKFYGYTFGSGTRLTVV.

This clone was seen only a few times. The J gene is TRBJ2-3, the V gene TRBV5-1, with D possibly TRBD2 on 5 matching bases. The CDR3 totals 13 residues. From germline, CDR1 is SGHRS and CDR2 YFSETQ. Trimming pared 3 bases from V and 6 bases from J, leaving 11 bases between. CDR3 sequence: CASSSGRGDTQYF. The CDR3 bases are TGCGCCAGCAGCTCGGGGAGAGGGGATACGCAGTATTTT. The whole variable domain, filled in from reference TRBV5-1 and TRBJ2-3, reads KAGVTQTPRYLIKTRGQQVTLSCSPISGHRSVSWYQQTPGQGLQFLFEYFSETQRNKGNFPGRFSGRQFSNSRSEMNVSTLELGDSALYLCASSSGRGDTQYFGPGTRLTVL.